Below are 20 T cell receptor beta chains sequenced from a single sample in a study of OX40 agonist ivuxolimab in advanced cancers. TCRdb's copy holds only in-frame clones and misses some; the assay was immunoSEQ multiplex PCR. The table lists tens of thousands of clones, roughly 94% of them singletons, with around 9.6% in the top ten. This sample comprised CD4+ or CD8+ T cells sorted from blood, obtained in a trial of the OX40 agonist ivuxolimab. Every receptor here comes from an adult with an advanced solid tumor such as melanoma, head and neck, liver or kidney cancer.

J is TRBJ2-1 and V is TRBV7-2, with 11 bases identical to TRBD2. The ends lost 5 bases at V and 8 bases at J; junction bases unmatched: 11. Germline V gene data show CDR1 as SGHTA and CDR2 as FQGNSA. The CDR3 totals 16 residues. CDR3 region: CASSNPLAGVWDEQFF. The CDR3 region has the DNA TGTGCCAGCAGCAATCCACTAGCGGGAGTTTGGGATGAGCAGTTCTTC.

The chain has TRBV27 and TRBJ2-2, with D perhaps TRBD2 (6 bases). The CDR3 sequence is 14 residues long. Germline V gene data show CDR1 as MNHEY and CDR2 as SMNVEV (reference sequence). V lost 11 bases and J 0 bases, leaving 13 bases between the germline ends. The CDR3 sequence is CAAAGGANTGELFF. The CDR3 DNA reads TGTGCCGCTGCCGGGGGTGCGAACACCGGGGAGCTGTTTTTT.

This chain connects TRBV2 to TRBJ2-5, with 8 bases aligning to TRBD1. The trim removed 10 bases at V and 2 bases at J, leaving 12 bases unmatched. The CDR3 is made up of 15 amino acids. Germline V gene data show CDR1 as SNHLY and CDR2 as FYNNEI. CDR3 coding DNA: TGTGCCAACCTACATTGGGGACAGGCACAAGAGACCCAGTACTTC. The encoded protein is CANLHWGQAQETQYF.

The chain is built from TRBV7-6 and TRBJ2-3, with D hard to call. V gave up 0 bases and J gave up 2 bases, with 3 bases separating them. CDR3 length equals 13 residues. In germline, CDR1 is SGHVS, CDR2 FNYEAQ. In nucleotides, the CDR3 is TGTGCCAGCAGCTTAGCGTTCACAGATACGCAGTATTTT. Protein sequence: CASSLAFTDTQYF.

The chain has TRBV9 and TRBJ2-3; D possibly corresponds to TRBD2 (5 bases). CDR1 is SGDLS and CDR2 is YYNGEE in the germline V gene. The CDR3 sequence is 15 residues long. V was pared by 2 bases and J by 0 bases, with 10 bases between. The CDR3, as DNA: TGTGCCAGCAGCGTGTGGGAGCGAAGCACAGATACGCAGTATTTT. This encodes CASSVWERSTDTQYF.

This clone appeared a single time. The chain is built from TRBV4-2 and TRBJ2-5, with TRBD2 identical over 9 bases. Germline CDR1 LGHNA, CDR2 YNFKEQ. J gave up 4 bases and V 0 bases, and 6 bases lay outside the gene matches. This CDR3 region has 16 residues. The CDR3 DNA follows: TGTGCCAGCAGCCAAGAAGGGCGGGAGGGGTTAGAGACCCAGTACTTC. It specifies CASSQEGREGLETQYF.

The genes are TRBV27 and TRBJ2-1; possibly TRBD2 for D (6 bases). CDR1 is MNHEY, CDR2 SMNVEV, per germline (reference sequence). Trimming removed 2 bases from V and 9 bases from J, with 11 bases in between. The CDR3 covers 13 residues. The DNA of the CDR3 is TGTGCCAGCAGTTTAGGGGGGAGTAGTGAGCAGTTCTTC. Amino acids: CASSLGGSSEQFF.

This chain links TRBV6-5 with TRBJ2-3; 8 bases fit TRBD2. V shed 1 base, J shed 3 bases, and the junction held 3 bases outside the gene matches. Germline lookup yields CDR1 MNHEY and CDR2 SVGAGI. This CDR3 is built from 15 residues. The CDR3 bases are TGTGCCAGCAGTTACTTTGGACTAGCAACAGATACGCAGTATTTT. This sequence encodes CASSYFGLATDTQYF.

V usage is TRBV6-5 and J usage is TRBJ2-2, with a tentative D call TRBD1 (6 bases). CDR3 length: 15 amino acids. CDR1 is MNHEY and CDR2 is SVGAGI in the germline V gene. V was pared by 0 bases and J by 5 bases, with 10 bases between. CDR3 in DNA: TGTGCCAGCAGTTACTCGGCAGGGGTGACCGGGGAGCTGTTTTTT. Protein product: CASSYSAGVTGELFF.

V is TRBV2 and J is TRBJ2-1, with 14 bases matching TRBD2. Germline V gene data show CDR1 as SNHLY and CDR2 as FYNNEI. This CDR3 region has 15 residues. The V gene end was trimmed by 3 bases and the J gene end by 7 bases; junction bases not matched to a gene: 2. CDR3: CASSDRLAGGNEQFF. Here the CDR3 DNA reads TGTGCCAGCAGTGACCGACTAGCGGGAGGGAATGAGCAGTTCTTC.

The chain joins TRBV19 to TRBJ2-2; unclear D gene. The germline gives CDR1 LNHDA, CDR2 SQIVND (reference sequence). V lost 3 bases and J 5 bases, leaving 4 bases between the germline ends. The CDR3 loop spans 12 amino acids. The CDR3 nucleotides are TGTGCCAGTAGTATCGGAACCGGGGAGCTGTTTTTT. Residues: CASSIGTGELFF. Full variable domain (remainder filled in from reference TRBV19 and TRBJ2-2): DGGITQSPKYLFRKEGQNVTLSCEQNLNHDAMYWYRQDPGQGLRLIYYSQIVNDFQKGDIAEGYSVSREKKESFPLTVTSAQKNPTAFYLCASSIGTGELFFGEGSRLTVL.

J is TRBJ2-1 and V is TRBV19; TRBD1 or TRBD2 may be the D gene (5 bases each). The ends were cut back, 5 bases at V and 0 bases at J, with 11 bases in the middle. Germline CDR1 reads LNHDA; CDR2 reads SQIVND (reference sequence). This CDR3 has 15 amino acids. CDR3: CASSQRGSSYNEQFF. The CDR3, as DNA: TGTGCCAGTAGTCAGAGGGGAAGCTCCTACAATGAGCAGTTCTTC.

On this clone: The sample has other DNA sequences that encode this CDR3 too. In DNA form, the CDR3 reads TGTGCCAGCAGTGAAGACACCGGGGAGCTGTTTTTT. This encodes CASSEDTGELFF. V gene TRBV2 combines with J gene TRBJ2-2; D uncertain. Trimming stripped 1 base from V and 3 bases from J, with 0 bases between. This CDR3 has 12 amino acids. CDR1 is SNHLY and CDR2 is FYNNEI in the germline V gene.

The chain links TRBV7-6 to TRBJ1-1; D ambiguous. From germline, CDR1 is SGHVS and CDR2 FNYEAQ. The CDR3 is 11 residues long. V lost 4 bases and J lost 8, with 8 bases in between. Here the CDR3 DNA reads TGTGCCAGCAGCTCCGGTGCCGAAGCTTTCTTT. The encoded protein is CASSSGAEAFF.

The chain uses TRBV5-1 and TRBJ1-6, with D possibly being TRBD1 (6 bases). The V end was cut by 0 bases, the J end by 0 bases, with 10 bases between. There are 17 residues in the CDR3. The germline V gene has CDR1 SGHRS and CDR2 YFSETQ. CDR3 coding DNA: TGCGCCAGCAGCTTGGCTATGGACAGCTCCTATAATTCACCCCTCCACTTT. Its translation is CASSLAMDSSYNSPLHF.

The V call is TRBV5-1, the J call TRBJ2-3; 8 bases fit TRBD1. The CDR3 totals 14 residues. After removal of 8 bases from V and 3 bases from J, the junction contained 8 bases not matched to a gene. Germline CDR1 reads SGHRS; CDR2 reads YFSETQ. CDR3 DNA sequence: TGCGCCAGTGAACCCGGGACAGGAACAGATACGCAGTATTTT. It encodes CASEPGTGTDTQYF.

This rearrangement joins TRBV27 to TRBJ2-7, with D unresolved. Trimming took 3 bases from V and 2 from J, leaving 8 bases between them. The CDR3 runs to 13 residues. CDR1 and CDR2 (germline): MNHEY, SMNVEV (reference sequence). CDR3 DNA sequence: TGTGCCAGCAGTTTGCTTCCGACCTACGAGCAGTACTTC. Its protein product is CASSLLPTYEQYF.

The V call is TRBV27, the J call TRBJ2-3; TRBD2 aligns across 10 bases. Germline V gene sequence: CDR1 MNHEY, CDR2 SMNVEV (reference sequence). V gave up 6 bases and J gave up 4 bases; unmatched junction bases: 13. The CDR3 extends over 17 amino acids. For the CDR3, the DNA is TGTGCCAGCAGCCCCAGGTTAGCGGGGGGCGGGTCAGATACGCAGTATTTT. Protein: CASSPRLAGGGSDTQYF.

The rearrangement joins TRBV5-4 to TRBJ1-2; TRBD1 might be the D (5 bases). From germline, CDR1 is SGHNT and CDR2 YYREEE (reference sequence). The CDR3 sequence is 14 residues long. V lost 4 bases and J 0 bases, leaving 10 bases between the germline ends. CDR3 amino acids: CASSEDSTNYGYTF. CDR3 nucleotide sequence: TGTGCCAGCAGCGAAGACAGCACTAACTATGGCTACACCTTC.

The gene calls are TRBV11-3 and TRBJ1-1; no clear D gene. Germline V gene data show CDR1 as SGHNT and CDR2 as YENEEA. The CDR3 loop spans 12 amino acids. Trimming cost V 8 bases and J 1 base, with 8 bases left between them. The CDR3: CASHHQNTEAFF. DNA for the CDR3: TGTGCCAGCCACCATCAGAACACTGAAGCTTTCTTT. The complete variable domain, with remaining parts taken from reference TRBV11-3 and TRBJ1-1, reads EAGVVQSPRYKIIEKKQPVAFWCNPISGHNTLYWYLQNLGQGPELLIRYENEEAVDDSQLPKDRFSAERLKGVDSTLKIQPAELGDSAVYLCASHHQNTEAFFGQGTRLTVV.